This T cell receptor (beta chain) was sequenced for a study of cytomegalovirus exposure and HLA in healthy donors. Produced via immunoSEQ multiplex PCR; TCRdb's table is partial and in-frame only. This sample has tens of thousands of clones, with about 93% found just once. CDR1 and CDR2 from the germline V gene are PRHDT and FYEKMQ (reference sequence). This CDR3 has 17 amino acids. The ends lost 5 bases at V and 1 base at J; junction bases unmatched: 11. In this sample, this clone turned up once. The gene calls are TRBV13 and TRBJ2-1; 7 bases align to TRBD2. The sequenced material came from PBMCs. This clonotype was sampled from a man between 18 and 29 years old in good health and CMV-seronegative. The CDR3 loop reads CASSPRTLRGSYNEQFF. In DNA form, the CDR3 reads TGTGCCAGCAGCCCCCGTACCTTGCGGGGGTCCTACAATGAGCAGTTCTTC.